Listed here are 6 T cell receptor beta chains from one sample, sequenced in a study of post-analysis software for immune sequencing data (dated by TCRdb to about 2015). On the study overall, not on this receptor specifically: Significantly higher frequencies in patients than in controls were found for a few TRBV segments, including TRBV5-6, TRBV5-1 and TRBV20-1.

Library creation used PCR. Instrument on record: Illumina HiSeq 2500. To reduce PCR and sequencing biases, unique molecular identifiers were built into the TCR beta cDNA libraries. The public reads were quality trimmed at Q25 with fastp and then assembled into clones with MiXCR by TCRdb, keeping productive beta chains. Rows with a matching CDR3 protein are joined into one entry that keeps the most common DNA and genes. Present in this sample are roughly 670,000 distinct CDR3 sequences, approximately 60% of which were seen just once. The ten largest clonotypes hold roughly 12% of the sample. These TCRs' antigens remain unknown. What was sequenced was blood. These receptors originate from a girl aged 2 to 10 with multiple sclerosis.

Comment on this clonotype: One end of the junction varies from germline; a read error may be responsible. The rearrangement links TRBV20-1 to TRBJ2-3; the D gene is possibly TRBD2 (5 bases). Germline CDR1 reads DFQATT; CDR2 reads SNEGSKA (reference sequence). CDR3 length equals 12 residues. CDR3 residues: CGASQQTDTQYF. CDR3 DNA sequence: TGCGGTGCTAGCCAGCAGACAGATACGCAGTATTTT.

The J gene is TRBJ2-1, the V gene TRBV5-1; 8 positions match TRBD2. V lost 0 bases and J lost 8; bases outside the gene matches: 7. Germline CDR1 reads SGHRS; CDR2 reads YFSETQ. The CDR3 is 15 amino acids. The CDR3 DNA reads TGCGCCAGCAGCTTGGGATCTAGGCGGGGGGATGAGCAGTTCTTC. Translating gives CASSLGSRRGDEQFF.

This chain connects TRBV7-9 to TRBJ2-1; 7 bases are shared with TRBD2. The V and J ends lost 0 bases and 7 bases, in that order; junction bases with no gene match: 6. CDR3 length equals 15 residues. From germline, CDR1 is SEHNR and CDR2 FQNEAQ (reference sequence). The CDR3 region has the DNA TGTGCCAGCAGCTTAGCTAGCGGGTGGTCTAATGAGCAGTTCTTC. Translating it yields CASSLASGWSNEQFF.

V is TRBV5-1 and J is TRBJ1-2; 7 nucleotides match TRBD1. The CDR3 is 13 amino acids. CDR1 and CDR2 (germline): SGHRS, YFSETQ. Trimming took 4 bases from V and 7 from J; bases not matched to a gene: 7. For the CDR3, the DNA is TGCGCCAGCAGCGCCAACAGGGGAAGTGGCTACACCTTC. Translated, it gives CASSANRGSGYTF. The full variable domain, its missing parts supplied by reference TRBV5-1 and TRBJ1-2, is KAGVTQTPRYLIKTRGQQVTLSCSPISGHRSVSWYQQTPGQGLQFLFEYFSETQRNKGNFPGRFSGRQFSNSRSEMNVSTLELGDSALYLCASSANRGSGYTFGSGTRLTVV.

The chain couples TRBV11-2 to TRBJ2-2; D unclear. The CDR3 has 14 amino acids. Trimming took 6 bases from V and 2 from J, leaving 10 bases between them. From germline, CDR1 is SGHAT and CDR2 FQNNGV. The chain's CDR3 is CASRGRLNTGELFF. The DNA for the CDR3 is TGTGCCAGCAGGGGAAGGCTTAACACCGGGGAGCTGTTTTTT.

V usage is TRBV2 and J usage is TRBJ2-7, with 8 bases fitting TRBD1. The CDR3 totals 14 residues. CDR1 and CDR2 from the germline V gene are SNHLY and FYNNEI. V lost 8 bases to trimming and J lost 2 bases; unmatched junction nucleotides: 8. CDR3: CASGQGGKTYEQYF. CDR3 in DNA: TGTGCCAGCGGACAGGGCGGAAAAACCTACGAGCAGTACTTC.